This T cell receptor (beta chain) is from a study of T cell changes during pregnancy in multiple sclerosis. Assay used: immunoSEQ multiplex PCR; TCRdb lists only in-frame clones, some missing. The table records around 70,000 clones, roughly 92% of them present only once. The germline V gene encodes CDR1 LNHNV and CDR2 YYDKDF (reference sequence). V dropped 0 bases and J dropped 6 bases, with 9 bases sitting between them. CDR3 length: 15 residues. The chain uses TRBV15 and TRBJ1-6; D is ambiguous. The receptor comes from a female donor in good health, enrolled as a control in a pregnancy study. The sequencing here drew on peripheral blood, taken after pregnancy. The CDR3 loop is CATSRDRSPNSPLHF. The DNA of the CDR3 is TGTGCCACCAGCAGAGACAGGTCCCCTAATTCACCCCTCCACTTT.